This TCR beta chain came from a study of shared clonotypes between healthy human individuals. Naive CD8 populations comprised CD45RO-negative cells positively selected for CCR7, excluding terminally differentiated effector memory CD45RA+ cells. Germline V gene sequence: CDR1 MNHEY, CDR2 SMNVEV (reference sequence). CDR3 length: 14 residues. Trimming at V came to 3 bases and at J to 1 base, leaving 3 bases not matched to a gene. Points on this clone: Other DNA sequences in the sample encode the same CDR3.

The table came from immunoSEQ multiplex PCR; TCRdb's copy has only in-frame clones and leaves some out. Here the sample spans about 2.1 million clones, 93% being singletons. Material: naive CD8+ T cells from PBMCs. This chain uses TRBV27 with TRBJ2-7; 7 bases fit TRBD1. The source is a man between 18 and 29 years old in good health. Some clones in this sample may be carry-over from other donors' samples. The CDR3 DNA reads TGTGCCAGCAGTTTTCGGGACAGATCCTACGAGCAGTACTTC. It translates to CASSFRDRSYEQYF.